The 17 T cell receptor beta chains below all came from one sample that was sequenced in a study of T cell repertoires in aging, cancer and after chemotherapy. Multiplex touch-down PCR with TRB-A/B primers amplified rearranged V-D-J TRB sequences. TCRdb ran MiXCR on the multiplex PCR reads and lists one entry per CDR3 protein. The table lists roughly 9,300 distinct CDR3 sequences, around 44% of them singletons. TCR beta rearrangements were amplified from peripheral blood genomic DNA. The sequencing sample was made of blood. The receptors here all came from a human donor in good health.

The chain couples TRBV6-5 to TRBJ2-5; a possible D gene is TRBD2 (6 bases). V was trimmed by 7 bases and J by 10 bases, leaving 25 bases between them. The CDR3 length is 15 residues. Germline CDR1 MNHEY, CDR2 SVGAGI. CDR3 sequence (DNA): TGTGCCAGCACCCGATACGGGGGAGGCCAAGAGGTCCAGTACTTC. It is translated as CASTRYGGGQEVQYF.

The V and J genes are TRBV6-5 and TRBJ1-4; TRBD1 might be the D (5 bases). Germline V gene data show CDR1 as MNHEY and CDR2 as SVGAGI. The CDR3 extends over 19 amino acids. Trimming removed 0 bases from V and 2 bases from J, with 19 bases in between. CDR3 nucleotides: TGTGCCAGCAGTTACTCGGGGGGGTATCAGAGGCAGACTAATGAAAAACTGTTTTTT. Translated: CASSYSGGYQRQTNEKLFF.

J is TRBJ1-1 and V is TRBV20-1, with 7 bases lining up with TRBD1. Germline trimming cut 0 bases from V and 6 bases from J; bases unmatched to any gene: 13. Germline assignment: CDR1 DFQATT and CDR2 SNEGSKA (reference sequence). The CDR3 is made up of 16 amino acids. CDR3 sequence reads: CSARDIPSQGDAEAFF. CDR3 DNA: TGCAGTGCTAGAGATATCCCCTCTCAGGGGGACGCTGAAGCTTTCTTT.

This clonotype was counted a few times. CDR3 amino acids: CASTVRFEAWVPGQGKVEQFF. The DNA for the CDR3 is TGTGCCAGCACTGTCCGGTTTGAGGCTTGGGTCCCGGGACAGGGAAAGGTTGAGCAGTTCTTC. The chain is built from TRBV6-2 or TRBV6-3 and TRBJ2-1, with 9 bases fitting TRBD1. The CDR3 consists of 21 residues. CDR1 is MNHEY, CDR2 SVGEGT, per germline. V lost 7 bases, J lost 9 bases, and 31 bases stayed unmatched.

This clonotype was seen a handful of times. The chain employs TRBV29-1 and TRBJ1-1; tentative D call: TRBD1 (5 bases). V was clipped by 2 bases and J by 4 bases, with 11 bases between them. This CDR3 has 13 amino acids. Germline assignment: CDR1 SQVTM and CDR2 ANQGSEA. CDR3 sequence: CSVESQGGTEAFF. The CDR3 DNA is TGCAGCGTTGAATCGCAGGGAGGCACTGAAGCTTTCTTT.

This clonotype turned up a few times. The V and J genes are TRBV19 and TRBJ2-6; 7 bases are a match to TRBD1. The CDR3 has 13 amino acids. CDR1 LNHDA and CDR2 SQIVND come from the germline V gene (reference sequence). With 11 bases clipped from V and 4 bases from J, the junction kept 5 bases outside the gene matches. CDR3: CAHRGSGANVLTF. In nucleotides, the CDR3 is TGTGCCCACAGGGGATCGGGGGCCAACGTCCTGACTTTC.

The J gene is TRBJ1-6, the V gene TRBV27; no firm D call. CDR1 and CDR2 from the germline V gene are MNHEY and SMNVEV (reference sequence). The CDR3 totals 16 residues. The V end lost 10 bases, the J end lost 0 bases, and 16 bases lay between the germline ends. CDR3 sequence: CATGERTSSYNSPLHF. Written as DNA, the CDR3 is TGTGCCACCGGGGAGAGAACTAGCTCCTATAATTCACCCCTCCACTTT.

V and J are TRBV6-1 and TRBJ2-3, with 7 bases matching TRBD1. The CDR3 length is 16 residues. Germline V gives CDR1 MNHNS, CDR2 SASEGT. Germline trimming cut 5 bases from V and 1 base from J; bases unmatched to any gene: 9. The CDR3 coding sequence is TGTGCCAGCAGTTGGGACAGCCCGAGGGGCACAGATACGCAGTATTTT. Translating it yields CASSWDSPRGTDTQYF.

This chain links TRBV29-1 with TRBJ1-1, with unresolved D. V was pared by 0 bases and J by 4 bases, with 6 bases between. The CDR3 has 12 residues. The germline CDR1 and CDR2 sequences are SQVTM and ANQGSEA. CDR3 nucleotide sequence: TGCAGCGTTGAAGACTGGTCCACTGAAGCTTTCTTT. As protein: CSVEDWSTEAFF.

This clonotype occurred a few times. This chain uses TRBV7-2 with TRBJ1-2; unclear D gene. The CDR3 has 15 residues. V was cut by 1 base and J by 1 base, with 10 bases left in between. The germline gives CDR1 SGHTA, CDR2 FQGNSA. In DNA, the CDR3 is TGTGCCAGCAGCTTAGGGCTGAACAGTAACTATGGCTACACCTTC. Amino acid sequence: CASSLGLNSNYGYTF.

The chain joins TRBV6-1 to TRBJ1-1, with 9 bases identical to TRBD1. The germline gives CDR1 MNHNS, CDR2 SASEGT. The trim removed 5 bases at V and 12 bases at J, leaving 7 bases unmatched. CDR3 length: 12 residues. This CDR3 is CASSLTGGATFF. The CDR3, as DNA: TGTGCCAGCAGTTTGACAGGGGGTGCCACTTTCTTT.

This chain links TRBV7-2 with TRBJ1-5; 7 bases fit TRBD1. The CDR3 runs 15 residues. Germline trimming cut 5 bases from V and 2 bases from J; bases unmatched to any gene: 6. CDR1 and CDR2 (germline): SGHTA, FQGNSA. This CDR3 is CASSVPGQCNQPQHF. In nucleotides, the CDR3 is TGTGCCAGCAGCGTACCGGGACAGTGCAATCAGCCCCAGCATTTT.

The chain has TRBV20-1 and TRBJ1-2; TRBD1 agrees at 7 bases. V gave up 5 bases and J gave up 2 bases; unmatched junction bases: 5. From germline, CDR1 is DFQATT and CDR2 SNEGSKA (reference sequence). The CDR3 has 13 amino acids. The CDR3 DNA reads TGCAGTGCTGCAACAGGGGTGAACTATGGCTACACCTTC. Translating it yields CSAATGVNYGYTF.

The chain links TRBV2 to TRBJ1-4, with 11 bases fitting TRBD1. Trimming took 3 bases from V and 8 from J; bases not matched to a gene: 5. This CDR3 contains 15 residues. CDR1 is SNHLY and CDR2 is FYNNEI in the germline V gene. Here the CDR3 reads CASSDWGQGGEKLFF. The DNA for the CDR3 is TGTGCCAGCAGTGATTGGGGACAGGGGGGCGAAAAACTGTTTTTT.

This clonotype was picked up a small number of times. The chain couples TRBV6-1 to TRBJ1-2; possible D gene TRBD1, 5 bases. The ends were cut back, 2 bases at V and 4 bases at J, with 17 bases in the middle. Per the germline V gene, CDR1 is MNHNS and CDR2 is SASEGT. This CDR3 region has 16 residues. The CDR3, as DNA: TGTGCCAGCAGTGAATACCCTGATGGCAGGGCCTATGGCTACACCTTC. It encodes CASSEYPDGRAYGYTF.

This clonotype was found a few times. The CDR3 is CASKDRSNQPQHF. The CDR3 region has the DNA TGTGCCAGTAAGGACAGAAGCAATCAGCCCCAGCATTTT. The genes are TRBV19 and TRBJ1-5; weak D call: TRBD1 (6 bases). CDR1 is LNHDA, CDR2 SQIVND, per germline (reference sequence). This CDR3 is built from 13 residues. V was cut by 7 bases and J by 1 base, with 8 bases left in between. The whole variable domain, filled in from reference TRBV19 and TRBJ1-5, reads DGGITQSPKYLFRKEGQNVTLSCEQNLNHDAMYWYRQDPGQGLRLIYYSQIVNDFQKGDIAEGYSVSREKKESFPLTVTSAQKNPTAFYLCASKDRSNQPQHFGDGTRLSIL.

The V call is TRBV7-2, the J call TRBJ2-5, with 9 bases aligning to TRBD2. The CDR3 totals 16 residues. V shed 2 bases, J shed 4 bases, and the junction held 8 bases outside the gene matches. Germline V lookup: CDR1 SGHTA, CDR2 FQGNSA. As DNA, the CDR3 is TGTGCCAGCAGCTTATCTAGCGGGGCTTCTGGAGAGACCCAGTACTTC. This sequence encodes CASSLSSGASGETQYF.